This T cell receptor (beta chain) comes out of a study of blood T cell repertoires in COVID-19. As for the study in general: T cells, B-cell-depleted T cells, or PBMCs provided the cDNA or gDNA that served as material.

CDR1 is SNHLY, CDR2 FYNNEI, per germline. The length of the CDR3 is 13 residues. V lost 5 bases and J 8 bases, leaving 15 bases between the germline ends. Measured with immunoSEQ multiplex PCR; TCRdb has only the in-frame clones, and not every one. The sample records a few hundred thousand clones, about 80% being singletons. The TCR originated in a person aged 70 to 80 with COVID-19, enrolled during active disease. Sequenced sample: peripheral blood. This chain links TRBV2 with TRBJ1-2; no reliable D call. The CDR3 region is CASSSFNFLGYTF. DNA for the CDR3: TGTGCCAGCAGTTCTTTTAATTTCTTAGGCTACACCTTC. The full variable domain, with the rest looked up from reference TRBV2 and TRBJ1-2, is EPEVTQTPSHQVTQMGQEVILRCVPISNHLYFYWYRQILGQKVEFLVSFYNNEISEKSEIFDDQFSVERPDGSNFTLKIRSTKLEDSAMYFCASSSFNFLGYTFGSGTRLTVV.